The rows below give T cell receptor beta chains drawn from one sample of a study of CD8+CD57+ T cells in acquired aplastic anemia. MiXCR, applied by TCRdb to the reads, yields one record per CDR3 protein. The sample comprises a few hundred thousand distinct CDR3 sequences, roughly a third of which are singletons, and about 0.8% rests with the top ten. Sequencing was performed on sorted CD4+, CD8+, or CD8+CD57+ T cells (not recorded which) from PBMCs. All receptors derive from a human donor with aplastic anemia. The CDR3 runs from the conserved cysteine through the conserved F or W. The D gene is left open where the match is weak. Not all rows give a size; the values are once, few, many and, for expanded clones, a class.

j_gene	abundance	d_gene	v_gene	CDR3aa	CDR3nt
TRBJ1-6	once	TRBD1	TRBV15	CATSRDFLAGGNSPLHF	TGTGCCACCAGCAGAGATTTTTTGGCAGGGGGGAATTCACCCCTCCACTTT
TRBJ1-2	-	TRBD1	TRBV19	CASSSRDRGNSYGYTF	TGTGCCAGTAGTTCCCGGGACAGGGGCAACAGCTATGGCTACACCTTC
TRBJ1-2	few	TRBD1	TRBV3-1	CASSMGQGAHGYTF	TGTGCCAGCAGCATGGGGCAGGGGGCTCATGGCTACACCTTC
TRBJ2-5	-	-	TRBV2	CASSQALGQETQYF	TGTGCCAGCAGCCAAGCTCTGGGGCAAGAGACCCAGTACTTC
TRBJ1-2	-	-	TRBV5-6	CASSDTRRGITEGYTF	TGTGCCAGCAGCGACACCCGGCGGGGTATTACGGAGGGCTACACCTTC
TRBJ1-1	many	-	TRBV2	CASSFGSKNTEAFF	TGTGCCAGCAGTTTCGGATCTAAGAACACTGAAGCTTTCTTT
TRBJ1-5	many	TRBD1	TRBV25-1	CASSGQGRQPQHF	TGTGCCAGCAGTGGACAGGGGCGGCAGCCCCAGCATTTT
TRBJ2-7	few	-	TRBV20-1	CSARGLNYEQYF	TGCAGTGCTAGAGGACTTAATTACGAGCAGTACTTC
TRBJ2-7	-	-	TRBV7-2	CASSSGLIEQYF	TGTGCCAGCAGCTCCGGACTGATCGAGCAGTACTTC
TRBJ2-5	many	-	TRBV20-1	CSADRAGGVYQETQYF	TGCAGTGCAGACCGCGCTGGGGGAGTGTACCAAGAGACCCAGTACTTC
TRBJ2-1	-	TRBD1	TRBV10-3	CATQQGGNEQFF	TGTGCCACCCAACAGGGGGGCAATGAGCAGTTCTTC
TRBJ2-1	-	TRBD2	TRBV25-1	CASSEGASGRANEQFF	TGTGCCAGCAGTGAAGGGGCTAGCGGGAGGGCCAATGAGCAGTTCTTC
TRBJ1-2	many	-	TRBV19	CATADVNYGYTF	TGTGCCACTGCCGACGTGAACTATGGCTACACCTTC
TRBJ1-2	many	TRBD1	TRBV5-1	CASAQGINYGYTF	TGCGCCAGCGCACAGGGGATTAACTATGGCTACACCTTC
TRBJ2-7	many	TRBD1	TRBV10-3	CAISESRDRVAYEQYF	TGTGCCATCAGTGAGTCAAGGGACAGGGTAGCGTACGAGCAGTACTTC
TRBJ1-3	many	-	TRBV9	CASSPDLTASGNTIYF	TGTGCCAGCAGCCCCGACCTGACAGCCTCTGGAAACACCATATATTTT
TRBJ1-2	-	TRBD1	TRBV18	CASSPFVTGTDGYTF	TGTGCCAGCTCACCATTTGTGACCGGGACAGATGGCTACACCTTC
TRBJ2-7	many	-	TRBV9	CASSAGDRDYEQYF	TGTGCCAGCAGCGCGGGGGACAGAGACTACGAGCAGTACTTC
TRBJ1-3	many	-	TRBV5-1	CASSSGATGNTIYF	TGCGCCAGCAGCTCAGGGGCGACTGGAAACACCATATATTTT
TRBJ2-1	-	-	TRBV7-3	CASSLSQGVYNEQFF	TGTGCCAGCAGCTTAAGTCAGGGTGTCTACAATGAGCAGTTCTTC
TRBJ1-4	-	TRBD1	TRBV9	CASSPRDRVEEKLFF	TGTGCCAGCAGCCCTCGGGACAGGGTGGAAGAAAAACTGTTTTTT
TRBJ2-6	many	-	TRBV5-4	CASSLFSGANVLTF	TGTGCCAGCAGTCTTTTCTCTGGGGCCAACGTCCTGACTTTC
TRBJ2-5	-	-	TRBV20-1	CSASAGKQETQYF	TGCAGTGCTAGTGCCGGGAAACAAGAGACCCAGTACTTC
TRBJ1-1	many	TRBD1	TRBV7-9	CASSRQGTEAFF	TGTGCCAGCAGCAGACAGGGGACTGAAGCTTTCTTT
TRBJ1-2	-	-	TRBV15	CATSRDGEGYGYTF	TGTGCCACCAGCAGAGATGGGGAGGGTTATGGCTACACCTTC
TRBJ1-5	-	-	TRBV30	CAWSVPSGQRNQPQHF	TGTGCCTGGAGTGTACCCTCCGGACAGCGAAATCAGCCCCAGCATTTT
TRBJ1-3	many	-	TRBV7-8	CASSLAEDSGNTIYF	TGTGCCAGCAGCTTAGCGGAAGACTCTGGAAACACCATATATTTT
TRBJ2-3	-	-	TRBV25-1	CASSEEIADTQYF	TGTGCCAGCAGCGAGGAAATTGCAGATACGCAGTATTTT
TRBJ1-2	many	TRBD1	TRBV12-3/TRBV12-4	CASSLGTDYGYTF	TGTGCCAGCAGCCTTGGGACAGACTATGGCTACACCTTC
TRBJ1-2	many	-	TRBV5-8	CASSLKGANYGYTF	TGTGCCAGCAGCTTGAAAGGAGCTAACTATGGCTACACCTTC
TRBJ2-2	-	-	TRBV20-1	CSATGLRTGELFF	TGCAGTGCTACTGGACTTAGAACCGGGGAGCTGTTTTTT
TRBJ1-4	-	-	TRBV29-1	CSVEGGSF	TGCAGCGTTGAAGGGGGGTCTTTT
TRBJ2-7	many	TRBD2	TRBV7-9	CASSRGTGGYDEQYF	TGTGCCAGCAGCCGAGGGACGGGAGGCTACGACGAGCAGTACTTC
TRBJ2-7	many	TRBD1	TRBV20-1	CSADPGTGVYEQYF	TGCAGTGCTGACCCCGGGACAGGGGTATACGAGCAGTACTTC
TRBJ1-4	-	-	TRBV12-3/TRBV12-4	CASSSGTVSEKLFF	TGTGCCAGCAGCTCCGGGACTGTGTCTGAAAAACTGTTTTTT
TRBJ2-5	-	TRBD2	TRBV12-3/TRBV12-4	CASSPGLAGAETQYF	TGTGCCAGCAGTCCGGGACTAGCGGGAGCAGAGACCCAGTACTTC
TRBJ2-2	-	TRBD2	TRBV7-3	CASSELAGGSGELFF	TGTGCCAGCAGCGAACTAGCGGGGGGTTCCGGGGAGCTGTTTTTT
TRBJ2-7	-	TRBD1	TRBV7-2	CASSGWDSPYEQYF	TGTGCCAGCAGCGGATGGGACAGTCCCTACGAGCAGTACTTC
TRBJ2-1	many	TRBD2	TRBV24-1	CATSDLGTRNEQFF	TGTGCCACCAGTGATTTAGGGACTAGAAATGAGCAGTTCTTC
TRBJ1-3	few	-	TRBV4-1	CASSQVGGSGNTIYF	TGCGCCAGCAGCCAAGTGGGCGGCTCTGGAAACACCATATATTTT